Detailed here is one TCR beta chain. Its antigen is not identified. The CDR3 extends 3 residues past the end of the read, so its final part is completed from the germline J gene. This specimen includes other DNA sequences encoding the same CDR3. TCRdb's copy holds only in-frame clones and misses some; the assay was immunoSEQ multiplex PCR. Singletons are absent from the sample, which has 30,000 to 45,000 clones. Patients and controls were mostly of Caucasian heritage. Trimming removed 3 bases at V and 6 bases at J, with 15 bases between. There are 15 residues in the CDR3. From germline, CDR1 is SGHTA and CDR2 FQGTGA. This record belongs to a study of T cell clonality in common variable immunodeficiency. Findings and caveats of the study: What drives increased CVID clonality needs T cell subpopulation sequencing. Reportedly, TCR beta sequences from common variable immunodeficiency showed fewer deletions and N-nucleotide insertions.

This TCR was recovered from a person aged 18 to 70 in good health. Sequencing was carried out using peripheral blood mononuclear cells. The V call is TRBV7-3, the J call TRBJ2-1; maybe TRBD2 (5 bases). The part of the CDR3 DNA that was read is TGTGCCAGCAGCTTTCGAGGGCTAGCCTTCAATGAG. Translation: CASSFRGLAFNE. The whole CDR3 reads CASSFRGLAFNEQFF.